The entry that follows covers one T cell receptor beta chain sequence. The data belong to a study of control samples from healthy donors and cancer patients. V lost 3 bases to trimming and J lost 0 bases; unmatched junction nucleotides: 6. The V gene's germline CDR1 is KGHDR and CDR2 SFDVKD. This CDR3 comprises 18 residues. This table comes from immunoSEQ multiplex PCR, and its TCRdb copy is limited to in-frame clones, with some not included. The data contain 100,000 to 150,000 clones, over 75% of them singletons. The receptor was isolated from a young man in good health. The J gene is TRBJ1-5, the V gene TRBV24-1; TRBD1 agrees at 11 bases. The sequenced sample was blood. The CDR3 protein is CATSDPGQGAYSNQPQHF. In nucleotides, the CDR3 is TGTGCCACCAGTGATCCTGGACAGGGGGCGTATAGCAATCAGCCCCAGCATTTT.